Following are 10 T cell receptor beta chains from one sample sequenced in a study of Graves' ophthalmopathy and Graves' hyperthyroidism. RNA transcripts served as template for amplifying TCR beta CDR3 sequences. Second-round multiplex PCR followed a first-round RT-PCR using HTBI primers. A single record per CDR3 protein comes from TCRdb applying MiXCR to the multiplex PCR reads. The sample shows 350,000 to 400,000 distinct CDR3 sequences, about 16% of them seen only once. What was sequenced was peripheral blood. The source is a woman aged 18-29 years with Graves' ophthalmopathy.

This clonotype has ten or more counts. The CDR3: CASALQQGPAVYEQYF. DNA of the CDR3: TGTGCTAGTGCCCTGCAACAGGGACCCGCCGTCTACGAGCAGTACTTC. The V call is TRBV12-5, the J call TRBJ2-7, with D perhaps TRBD1 (6 bases). Germline-derived CDR1 and CDR2 are LGHNT and FRNRAP. CDR3 size: 16 residues. The V end was cut by 7 bases, the J end by 3 bases, with 22 bases between.

In its sample, this clonotype was seen many times. V usage is TRBV4-2 and J usage is TRBJ1-2; 7 bases fit TRBD1. Germline trimming cut 1 base from V and 4 bases from J; bases unmatched to any gene: 6. The CDR3 extends over 15 amino acids. Germline V gene data show CDR1 as LGHNA and CDR2 as YNFKEQ. The CDR3 bases are TGTGCCAGCAGCCAAGTCTCCCAGGGGGGCTATGGCTACACCTTC. This gives the protein CASSQVSQGGYGYTF.

This clonotype was recorded at least ten times. The chain employs TRBV27 and TRBJ2-5; 7 bases match TRBD2. The V segment lost 5 bases and the J segment 2 bases; nucleotides outside the gene matches: 11. The germline CDR1 and CDR2 sequences are MNHEY and SMNVEV (reference sequence). The CDR3 has 16 amino acids. The CDR3 DNA reads as TGTGCCAGCAGTCCCCCGGGCGGGGGTTTACAAGAGACCCAGTACTTC. Protein product: CASSPPGGGLQETQYF.

V and J are TRBV20-1 and TRBJ2-2; perhaps TRBD2 as D (5 bases). The CDR3 spans 19 residues. V lost 2 bases and J 5 bases, leaving 27 bases between the germline ends. Germline CDR1 is DFQATT and CDR2 is SNEGSKA (reference sequence). The DNA for the CDR3 is TGCAGTGCTAGACCCCCAAATGGCGCGGGCCGGCCCCTGACCGGGGAGCTGTTTTTT. It translates to CSARPPNGAGRPLTGELFF.

This clonotype was picked up many times. This chain uses TRBV2 with TRBJ2-5; TRBD1 or TRBD2 may be the D gene (5 bases each). The CDR3 is 13 amino acids. Germline loops: CDR1 SNHLY, CDR2 FYNNEI. V lost 8 bases to trimming and J lost 5 bases, with 15 bases between them. As DNA, the CDR3 is TGTGCCAGCCTCCCGGGACCAAGGGAGACCCAGTACTTC. It codes for CASLPGPRETQYF.

This clonotype has at least ten counts. The chain is built from TRBV5-1 and TRBJ1-1; possible D gene TRBD1, 5 bases. V was shortened by 0 bases and J by 0 bases, with 9 bases between the two germline ends. The CDR3 consists of 15 residues. Germline V gives CDR1 SGHRS, CDR2 YFSETQ. CDR3 nucleotide sequence: TGCGCCAGCAGCTTGGAATGGGGCTTGAACACTGAAGCTTTCTTT. Protein sequence: CASSLEWGLNTEAFF.

CDR3 bases: TGTGCCAGCAGTCCCGGGACAGGGGGCGCGGATCAGCCCCAGCATTTT. It encodes CASSPGTGGADQPQHF. The chain has TRBV12-3 or TRBV12-4 and TRBJ1-5, with TRBD1 identical over 12 bases. J gave up 5 bases and V 5 bases, and 7 bases lay outside the gene matches. The CDR3 has 16 amino acids.

This clonotype showed up many times. The chain recombines TRBV28 with TRBJ1-1; 8 positions match TRBD1. The CDR3 is made up of 17 amino acids. Germline CDR1 MDHEN, CDR2 SYDVKM. Trimming removed 6 bases from V and 0 bases from J; junction bases left unmatched: 12. CDR3 sequence: CASRTSFRGRMNTEAFF. CDR3 in DNA: TGTGCCAGCAGAACCTCCTTCAGGGGGCGGATGAACACTGAAGCTTTCTTT.

This clonotype was counted many times. The genes are TRBV28 and TRBJ1-1; TRBD1 is a possible D gene (6 bases). Trimming took off 7 bases at V and 1 base at J, with 22 bases between the two ends. Germline lookup yields CDR1 MDHEN and CDR2 SYDVKM. The CDR3 is 17 amino acids. CDR3 coding DNA: TGTGCCAGCAATTATCGCGGGGGGCAGACGCCGAACACTGAAGCTTTCTTT. It specifies CASNYRGGQTPNTEAFF.

This clonotype was counted at least ten times. The chain has TRBV29-1 and TRBJ1-1; D is uncertain. The CDR3 is 11 residues long. Germline V gives CDR1 SQVTM, CDR2 ANQGSEA. The ends were cut back, 6 bases at V and 0 bases at J, with 5 bases in the middle. CDR3 bases: TGCAGCGTCGGGCTGAACACTGAAGCTTTCTTT. Translating gives CSVGLNTEAFF. The whole variable domain, filled in from reference TRBV29-1 and TRBJ1-1, reads SAVISQKPSRDICQRGTSLTIQCQVDSQVTMMFWYRQQPGQSLTLIATANQGSEATYESGFVIDKFPISRPNLTFSTLTVSNMSPEDSSIYLCSVGLNTEAFFGQGTRLTVV.